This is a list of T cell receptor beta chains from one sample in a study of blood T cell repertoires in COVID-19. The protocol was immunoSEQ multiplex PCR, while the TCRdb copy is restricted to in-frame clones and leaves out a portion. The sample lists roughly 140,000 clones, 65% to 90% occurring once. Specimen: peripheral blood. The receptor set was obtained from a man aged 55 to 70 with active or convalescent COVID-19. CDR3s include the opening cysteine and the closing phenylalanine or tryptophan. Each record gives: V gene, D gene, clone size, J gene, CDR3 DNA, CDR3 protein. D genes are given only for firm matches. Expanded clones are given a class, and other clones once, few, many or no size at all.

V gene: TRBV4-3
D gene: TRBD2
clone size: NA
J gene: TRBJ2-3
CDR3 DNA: TGCGCCAGCAGCCGCGACGCGGCGGGGGACACAGATACGCAGTATTTT
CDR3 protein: CASSRDAAGDTDTQYF

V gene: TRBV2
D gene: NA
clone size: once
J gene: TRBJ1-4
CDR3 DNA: TGTGCCAGCGAGGGGAGGCAGGGTCCAACTAATGAAAAACTGTTTTTT
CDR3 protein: CASEGRQGPTNEKLFF

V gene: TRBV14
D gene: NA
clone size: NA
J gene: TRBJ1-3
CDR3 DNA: TGTGCCAGCAGCCCGCGACGGGGAAACTCTGGAAACACCATATATTTT
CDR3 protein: CASSPRRGNSGNTIYF

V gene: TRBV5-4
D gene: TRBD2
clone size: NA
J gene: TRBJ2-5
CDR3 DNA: TGTGCCAGCAGCCCCGGGACTAGCTACCAAGAGACCCAGTACTTC
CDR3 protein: CASSPGTSYQETQYF

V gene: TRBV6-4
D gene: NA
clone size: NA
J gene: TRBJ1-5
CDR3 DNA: TGTGCCAGCAGTGTCGACGGGTCGGGGCCCCAGCATTTT
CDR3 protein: CASSVDGSGPQHF

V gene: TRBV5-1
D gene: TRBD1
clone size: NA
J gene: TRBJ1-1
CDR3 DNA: TGCGCCAGCAGCTTTGGAGACAGGGAGAAGACTGAAGCTTTCTTT
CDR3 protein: CASSFGDREKTEAFF

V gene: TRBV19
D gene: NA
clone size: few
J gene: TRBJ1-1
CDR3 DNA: TGTGCCAGTAAAGGGGAGGTGGAGGCTTTCTTT
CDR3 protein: CASKGEVEAFF

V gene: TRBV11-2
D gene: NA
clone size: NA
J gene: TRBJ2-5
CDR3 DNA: TGTGCCAGCAGCTCAGGGGAGACCCAGTACTTC
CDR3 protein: CASSSGETQYF

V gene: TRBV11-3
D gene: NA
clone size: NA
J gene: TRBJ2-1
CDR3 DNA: TGTGCCAGCAGGGGCCCCCGTTATGAGCAGTTCTTC
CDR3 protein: CASRGPRYEQFF

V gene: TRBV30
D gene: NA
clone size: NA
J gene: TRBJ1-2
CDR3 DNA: TGTGCCTGGAGTCAGACAGTGTGGGACTATGGCTACACCTTC
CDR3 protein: CAWSQTVWDYGYTF